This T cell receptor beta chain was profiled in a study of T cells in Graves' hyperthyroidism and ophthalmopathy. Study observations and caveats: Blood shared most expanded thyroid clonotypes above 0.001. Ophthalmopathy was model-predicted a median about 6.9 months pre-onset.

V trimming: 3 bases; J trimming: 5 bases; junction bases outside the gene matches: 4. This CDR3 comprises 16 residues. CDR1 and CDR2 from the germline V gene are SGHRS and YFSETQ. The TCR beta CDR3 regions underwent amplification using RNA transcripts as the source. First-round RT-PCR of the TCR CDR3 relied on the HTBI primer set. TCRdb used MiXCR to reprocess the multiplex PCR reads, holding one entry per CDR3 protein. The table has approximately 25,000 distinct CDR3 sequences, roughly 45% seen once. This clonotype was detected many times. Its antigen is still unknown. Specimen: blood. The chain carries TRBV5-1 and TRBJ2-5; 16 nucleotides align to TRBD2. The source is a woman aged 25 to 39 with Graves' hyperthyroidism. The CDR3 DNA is TGCGCCAGCAGCTCGGGACTAGCGGGAGGGCGTGAGACCCAGTACTTC. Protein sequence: CASSSGLAGGRETQYF.